This TCR beta chain is from a study of blood T cell repertoires in COVID-19. Study details: Spain, Italy and the United States supplied samples that represented acute and convalescent COVID-19.

The V end lost 4 bases, the J end lost 8 bases, and 18 bases lay between the germline ends. The V gene's germline CDR1 is SGHKS and CDR2 YYEKEE (reference sequence). This CDR3 contains 14 residues. The protocol was immunoSEQ multiplex PCR, while the TCRdb copy is restricted to in-frame clones and leaves out a portion. This table holds 250,000 to 350,000 clones, approximately 91% found once. V usage is TRBV5-5 and J usage is TRBJ1-2, with D tentatively TRBD1 (5 bases). The sequencing sample was made of peripheral blood. The clonotype originates from a woman aged 40 to 50 who had recovered from COVID-19. The DNA of the CDR3 is TGTGCCAGCAGCGCCGCGGGGGGTGTAGGCGGCTACACCTTC. Protein sequence: CASSAAGGVGGYTF. The whole variable domain, filled in from reference TRBV5-5 and TRBJ1-2, reads DAGVTQSPTHLIKTRGQQVTLRCSPISGHKSVSWYQQVLGQGPQFIFQYYEKEERGRGNFPDRFSARQFPNYSSELNVNALLLGDSALYLCASSAAGGVGGYTFGSGTRLTVV.